This T cell receptor (beta chain) was recovered during a study of blood T cell repertoires in COVID-19 (dated by TCRdb to 2020 to 2022). A note on the overall study: The collaborator samples originated in the United States, Italy and Spain and spanned the acute and convalescent phases of COVID-19. Where available, HLA class I and class II types were taken from metadata supplied by the sample provider and were not determined by assay-based typing. A de-identified subject ID, COVID-19 status, age in years and sex were almost always included in the sample metadata. The samples were drawn from two sources: the first 160 participants of the ongoing ImmuneRACE study, and 950 to 1,500 subjects contributed by 6 global collaborators. The material from the prospective study consisted of cDNA or gDNA derived from T cells, B-cell-depleted T cells, or PBMCs. The repertoires were released in a freely available public database meant as a resource for research on the immune response to SARS-CoV-2. The dataset comprised deeply sampled blood TCRbeta repertoires from subjects exposed to, actively infected with, or recovered from COVID-19. The full study reports these points: Clinical and demographic metadata were provided uncurated, with the amount varying by source and participant.

TCRbeta CDR3 regions were amplified from genomic DNA using the immunoSEQ Assay, a bias-controlled multiplex PCR. Processing in the source paper ran as follows. The number of nucleated cells in each sample was estimated by amplification of reference gene primers within the assay. To quantify the absolute abundance of each unique TCRbeta CDR3 rearrangement, sequence reads were collapsed and filtered. For each sample, productive Simpson clonality was calculated as the square root of Simpson's diversity index over productive rearrangements. The clones in this table, taken by TCRdb from immuneACCESS, are in-frame only. Not every clone is retained; where verified, under half of the shortfall comes from an unresolved V gene, and the cause of the rest is unknown. V and J calls and clone size are given by that table; D and trimming were obtained from the DNA. For this sample there are a few hundred thousand clones; less than 90% appear just once. The ten most abundant clones make up 1.5% to 2% of the sample.

Notes on this clone: The clone's antigen remains unknown. No clone much larger than this one lies a single base away; base qualities are absent.

The collaborating institutions used their own protocols to collect whole blood in K2EDTA tubes. For TCRbeta analysis, collaborators shipped samples as frozen whole blood, isolated PBMCs, or DNA extracted from either of those sample types. The CDR3 goes from the cysteine to the phenylalanine over 14 residues. Only the CDR3 portion is preserved as DNA: 42 bases, with reading frame beginning at the first base. Based on the germline V gene, the CDR1 and CDR2 sequences are SGHDT and YYEEEE. Trimming takes 1 base from V and 1 base from J, and the germline ends sit 6 bases apart. Sequenced input: peripheral blood. The TCR sequence derives from a man between 70 and 80 years old with acute or convalescent COVID-19. The sequence links TRBV5-6 to TRBJ1-3; no D segment can be confidently identified. DNA sequence: TGTGCCAGCAGCTTGTCGGGTTCTGGAAACACCATATATTTT. Its protein is CASSLSGSGNTIYF.